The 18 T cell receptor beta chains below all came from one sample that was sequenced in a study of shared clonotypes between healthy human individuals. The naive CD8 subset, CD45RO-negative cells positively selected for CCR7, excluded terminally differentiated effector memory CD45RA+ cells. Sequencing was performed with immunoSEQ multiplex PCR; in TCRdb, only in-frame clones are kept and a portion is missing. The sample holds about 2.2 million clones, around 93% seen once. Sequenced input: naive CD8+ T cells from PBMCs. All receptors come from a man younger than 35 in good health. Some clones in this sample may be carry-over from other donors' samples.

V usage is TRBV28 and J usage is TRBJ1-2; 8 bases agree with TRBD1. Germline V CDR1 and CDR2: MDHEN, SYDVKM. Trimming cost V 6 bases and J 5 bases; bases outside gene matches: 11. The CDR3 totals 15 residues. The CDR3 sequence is CASSTHDRGQYGYTF. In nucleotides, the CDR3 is TGTGCCAGCAGCACACACGACAGGGGCCAATATGGCTACACCTTC.

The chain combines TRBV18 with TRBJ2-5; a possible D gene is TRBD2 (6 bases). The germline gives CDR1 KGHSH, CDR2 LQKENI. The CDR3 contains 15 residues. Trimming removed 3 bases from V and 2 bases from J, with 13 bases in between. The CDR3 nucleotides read TGTGCCAGCTCACCCACGGGACGGGAGCAAGAGACCCAGTACTTC. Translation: CASSPTGREQETQYF. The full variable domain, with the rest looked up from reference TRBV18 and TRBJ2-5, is NAGVMQNPRHLVRRRGQEARLRCSPMKGHSHVYWYRQLPEEGLKFMVYLQKENIIDESGMPKERFSAEFPKEGPSILRIQQVVRGDSAAYFCASSPTGREQETQYFGPGTRLLVL.

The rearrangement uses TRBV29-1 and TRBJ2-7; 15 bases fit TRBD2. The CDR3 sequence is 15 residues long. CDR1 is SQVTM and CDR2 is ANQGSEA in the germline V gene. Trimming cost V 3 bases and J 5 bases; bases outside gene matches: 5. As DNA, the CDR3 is TGCAGCGTTGAGAGGACTAGCGGGAGGGCCCACGAGCAGTACTTC. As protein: CSVERTSGRAHEQYF.

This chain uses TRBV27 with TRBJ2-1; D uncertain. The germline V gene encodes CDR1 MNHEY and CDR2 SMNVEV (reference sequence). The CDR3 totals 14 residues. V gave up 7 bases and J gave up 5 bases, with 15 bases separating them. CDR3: CASTPTRTNNEQFF. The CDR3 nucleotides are TGTGCCAGCACTCCGACAAGAACGAACAATGAGCAGTTCTTC.

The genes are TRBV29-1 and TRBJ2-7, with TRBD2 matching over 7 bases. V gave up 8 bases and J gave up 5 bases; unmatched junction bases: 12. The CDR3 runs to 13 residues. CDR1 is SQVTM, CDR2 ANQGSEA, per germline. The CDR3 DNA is TGCAGCTTCCTGGGACTATCAACCCACGAGCAGTACTTC. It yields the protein CSFLGLSTHEQYF.

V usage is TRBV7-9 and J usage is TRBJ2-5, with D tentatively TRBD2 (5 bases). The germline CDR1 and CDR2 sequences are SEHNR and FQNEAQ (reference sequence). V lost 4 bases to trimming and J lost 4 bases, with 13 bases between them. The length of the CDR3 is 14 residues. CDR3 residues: CASSSTRGSETQYF. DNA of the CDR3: TGTGCCAGCAGCTCGACACGAGGGTCAGAGACCCAGTACTTC.

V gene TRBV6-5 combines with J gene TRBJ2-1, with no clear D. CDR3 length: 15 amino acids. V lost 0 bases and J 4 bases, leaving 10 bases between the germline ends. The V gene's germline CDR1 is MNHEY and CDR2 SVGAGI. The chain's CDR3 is CASSYSNGNYNEQFF. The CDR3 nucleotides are TGTGCCAGCAGTTACTCGAACGGAAATTACAATGAGCAGTTCTTC.

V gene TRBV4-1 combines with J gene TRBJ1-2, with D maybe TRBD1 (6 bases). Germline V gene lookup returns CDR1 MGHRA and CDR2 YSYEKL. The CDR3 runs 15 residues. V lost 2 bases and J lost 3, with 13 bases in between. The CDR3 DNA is TGCGCCAGCAGCCAACACCAGGGGACTCACTATGGCTACACCTTC. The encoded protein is CASSQHQGTHYGYTF.

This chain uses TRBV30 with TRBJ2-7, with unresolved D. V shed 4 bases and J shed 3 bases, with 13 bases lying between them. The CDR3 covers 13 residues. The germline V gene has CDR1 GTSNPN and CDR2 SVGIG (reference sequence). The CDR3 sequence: CAWKRALGYEQYF. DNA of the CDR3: TGTGCCTGGAAAAGGGCCCTCGGCTACGAGCAGTACTTC.

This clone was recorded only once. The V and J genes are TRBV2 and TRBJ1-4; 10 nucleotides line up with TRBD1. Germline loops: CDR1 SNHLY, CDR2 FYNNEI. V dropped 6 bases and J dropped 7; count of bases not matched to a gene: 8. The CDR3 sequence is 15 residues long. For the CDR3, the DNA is TGTGCCAGCAGCCCCGACAGGGGGCACGGTGAAAAACTGTTTTTT. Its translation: CASSPDRGHGEKLFF.

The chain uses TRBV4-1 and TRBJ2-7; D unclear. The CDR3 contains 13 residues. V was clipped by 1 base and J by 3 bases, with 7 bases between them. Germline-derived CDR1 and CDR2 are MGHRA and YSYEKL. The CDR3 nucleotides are TGCGCCAGCAGCCAAGCACCGTTCTACGAGCAGTACTTC. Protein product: CASSQAPFYEQYF.

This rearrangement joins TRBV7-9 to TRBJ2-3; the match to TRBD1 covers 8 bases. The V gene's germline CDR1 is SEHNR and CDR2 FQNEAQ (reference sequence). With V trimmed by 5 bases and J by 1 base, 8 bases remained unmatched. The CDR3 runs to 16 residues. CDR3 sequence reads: CASSPRTGMGTDTQYF. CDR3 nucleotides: TGTGCCAGCAGCCCCCGGACAGGGATGGGCACAGATACGCAGTATTTT.

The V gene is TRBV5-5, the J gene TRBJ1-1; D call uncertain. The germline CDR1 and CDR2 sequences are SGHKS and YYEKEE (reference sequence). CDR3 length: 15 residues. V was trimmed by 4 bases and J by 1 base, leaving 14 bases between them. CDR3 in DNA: TGTGCCAGCAGCCATAAACTAACAAGGAACACTGAAGCTTTCTTT. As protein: CASSHKLTRNTEAFF.

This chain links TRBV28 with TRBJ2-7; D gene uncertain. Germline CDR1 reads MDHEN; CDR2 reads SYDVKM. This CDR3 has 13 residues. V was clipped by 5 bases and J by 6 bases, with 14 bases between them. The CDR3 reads CASSRRTGPEQYF. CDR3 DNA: TGTGCCAGCAGTCGACGAACTGGCCCCGAGCAGTACTTC.

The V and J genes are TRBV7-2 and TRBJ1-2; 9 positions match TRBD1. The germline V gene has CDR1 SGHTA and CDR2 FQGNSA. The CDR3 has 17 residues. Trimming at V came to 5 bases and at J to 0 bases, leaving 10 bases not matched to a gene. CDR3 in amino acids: CASSPTGGFQTNYGYTF. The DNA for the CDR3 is TGTGCCAGCAGCCCAACAGGGGGCTTCCAAACTAACTATGGCTACACCTTC.

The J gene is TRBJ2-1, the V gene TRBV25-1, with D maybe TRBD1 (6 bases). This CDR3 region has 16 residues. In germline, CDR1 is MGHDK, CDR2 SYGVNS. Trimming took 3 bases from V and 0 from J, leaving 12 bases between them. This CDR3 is CASSDFGTSSYNEQFF. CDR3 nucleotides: TGTGCCAGCAGTGACTTCGGGACAAGCTCCTACAATGAGCAGTTCTTC.

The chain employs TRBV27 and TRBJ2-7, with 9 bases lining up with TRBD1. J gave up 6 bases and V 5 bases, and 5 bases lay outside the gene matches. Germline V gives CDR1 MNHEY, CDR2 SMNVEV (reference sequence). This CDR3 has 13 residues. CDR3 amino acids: CASSLWTGAEQYF. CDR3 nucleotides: TGTGCCAGCAGTCTGTGGACAGGGGCCGAGCAGTACTTC.

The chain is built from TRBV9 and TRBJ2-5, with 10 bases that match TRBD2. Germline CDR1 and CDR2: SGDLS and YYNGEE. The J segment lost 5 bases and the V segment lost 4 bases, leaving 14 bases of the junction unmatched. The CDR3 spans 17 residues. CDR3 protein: CASSPRTSGKGDETQYF. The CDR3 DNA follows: TGTGCCAGCAGCCCTCGGACTAGCGGCAAGGGGGACGAGACCCAGTACTTC.